The 29 T cell receptor beta chains reported below all come from one sample, sequenced in a study of shared clonotypes between healthy human individuals. Clones were sequenced by immunoSEQ multiplex PCR, and TCRdb holds only the in-frame ones, with some missing. The data show about 2.3 million clones, roughly 93% seen once. The sample was naive CD4+ T cells from PBMCs. Indicated subset: CD45RA+ positively selected. The receptors come from a man between 18 and 35 years old in good health. Some clones in this sample may be carry-over from other donors' samples.

The V gene is TRBV5-4, the J gene TRBJ2-5, with 9 bases that match TRBD1. This CDR3 is 16 amino acids long. From germline, CDR1 is SGHNT and CDR2 YYREEE (reference sequence). V was pared by 6 bases and J by 3 bases, with 12 bases of the junction left unmatched. Here the CDR3 DNA reads TGTGCCAGCAACCCCGGGACAGGGACCTCTAAAGAGACCCAGTACTTC. Translation: CASNPGTGTSKETQYF.

This chain links TRBV2 with TRBJ1-1; 8 bases map to TRBD1. The junction had 15 bases not matched to a gene; V was cut back by 8 bases and J by 4 bases. Per the germline V gene, CDR1 is SNHLY and CDR2 is FYNNEI. The CDR3 is 16 amino acids. CDR3 nucleotides: TGTGCCAGCCGACGGGACAGGCGTTTCCCCAGCACTGAAGCTTTCTTT. It codes for CASRRDRRFPSTEAFF.

The chain couples TRBV5-1 to TRBJ2-2; 9 bases are shared with TRBD1. V trimming: 4 bases; J trimming: 5 bases; junction bases outside the gene matches: 9. This CDR3 has 16 residues. Per germline, CDR1 SGHRS and CDR2 YFSETQ. The chain's CDR3 is CASSRPGTGWTGELFF. CDR3 bases: TGCGCCAGCAGCAGACCCGGGACAGGGTGGACCGGGGAGCTGTTTTTT.

The CDR3 spells CASSSGRGLYEQYF. DNA for the CDR3: TGTGCCAGCAGCTCCGGCAGGGGGCTCTACGAGCAGTACTTC. The rearrangement joins TRBV5-6 to TRBJ2-7, with 8 positions matching TRBD1. In germline, CDR1 is SGHDT, CDR2 YYEEEE. The CDR3 has 14 residues. V dropped 3 bases and J dropped 3; count of bases not matched to a gene: 5.

The V gene is TRBV5-1, the J gene TRBJ2-2; TRBD2 matches 11 bases. From germline, CDR1 is SGHRS and CDR2 YFSETQ. V lost 0 bases and J lost 11; bases outside the gene matches: 9. The CDR3 has 16 residues. CDR3 in amino acids: CASSLAGTSGLGELFF. CDR3 nucleotide sequence: TGCGCCAGCAGCTTGGCCGGGACTAGCGGCCTCGGAGAGCTGTTTTTT. Together with reference TRBV5-1 and TRBJ2-2, the CDR3 gives the full variable domain: KAGVTQTPRYLIKTRGQQVTLSCSPISGHRSVSWYQQTPGQGLQFLFEYFSETQRNKGNFPGRFSGRQFSNSRSEMNVSTLELGDSALYLCASSLAGTSGLGELFFGEGSRLTVL.

The rearrangement links TRBV18 to TRBJ2-7, with D maybe TRBD2 (7 bases). The CDR3 loop spans 16 amino acids. Germline V lookup: CDR1 KGHSH, CDR2 LQKENI. Trimming pared 3 bases from V and 6 bases from J, leaving 21 bases between. CDR3: CASSPRGGGAGGEQYF. CDR3 in DNA: TGTGCCAGCTCACCCCGAGGGGGGGGCGCTGGGGGCGAGCAGTACTTC.

In this sample, this clone turned up once. The V and J genes are TRBV30 and TRBJ2-3; unclear D gene. This CDR3 is built from 14 residues. Germline-derived CDR1 and CDR2 are GTSNPN and SVGIG (reference sequence). V was clipped by 1 base and J by 0 bases, with 8 bases between them. This CDR3 is CAWSGSLSTDTQYF. The CDR3 DNA follows: TGTGCCTGGAGTGGGAGTCTGAGCACAGATACGCAGTATTTT.

The V call is TRBV5-6, the J call TRBJ2-7; 13 positions match TRBD2. The CDR3 length is 15 residues. V dropped 6 bases and J dropped 1; count of bases not matched to a gene: 4. Germline values: CDR1 SGHDT, CDR2 YYEEEE. CDR3 DNA sequence: TGTGCCAGCACCCCGGGACTAGCGGGGTCCTACGAGCAGTACTTC. Translating it yields CASTPGLAGSYEQYF.

The chain combines TRBV11-2 with TRBJ2-7; TRBD2 might be the D (5 bases). CDR3 length equals 15 residues. Germline V gene lookup returns CDR1 SGHAT and CDR2 FQNNGV. The V end lost 5 bases, the J end lost 2 bases, and 16 bases lay between the germline ends. CDR3 DNA sequence: TGTGCCAGCAGCCGCCGGGGAAGGACCACCTACGAGCAGTACTTC. Encoded protein: CASSRRGRTTYEQYF.

The J gene is TRBJ2-5, the V gene TRBV11-3, with 7 bases lining up with TRBD2. Germline trimming cut 4 bases from V and 4 bases from J; bases unmatched to any gene: 9. There are 15 residues in the CDR3. CDR1 SGHNT and CDR2 YENEEA come from the germline V gene. The CDR3 sequence: CASSSRGGSTETQYF. CDR3 DNA: TGTGCCAGCAGCTCACGGGGCGGGAGTACAGAGACCCAGTACTTC.

This chain links TRBV7-7 with TRBJ2-1; 8 bases line up with TRBD2. The trim removed 3 bases at V and 8 bases at J, leaving 3 bases unmatched. The CDR3 runs 13 residues. Germline CDR1 reads SSHAT; CDR2 reads FNYEAQ (reference sequence). CDR3 loop: CASSFGLADEQFF. In DNA, the CDR3 is TGTGCCAGCAGCTTTGGACTAGCTGATGAGCAGTTCTTC.

The V call is TRBV4-1, the J call TRBJ2-1, with D tentatively TRBD2 (5 bases). CDR3 length: 17 residues. V was trimmed by 1 base and J by 7 bases, leaving 20 bases between them. The germline V gene has CDR1 MGHRA and CDR2 YSYEKL. The CDR3: CASSQAASRGLGNEQFF. For the CDR3, the DNA is TGCGCCAGCAGCCAAGCTGCTTCTCGGGGTCTAGGGAATGAGCAGTTCTTC.

This chain joins TRBV7-2 and TRBJ1-2; weak D call: TRBD1 (6 bases). V was trimmed by 3 bases and J by 4 bases, leaving 15 bases between them. This CDR3 contains 15 residues. Germline loops: CDR1 SGHTA, CDR2 FQGNSA. The CDR3 sequence is CASSFSGAALYGYTF. In DNA, the CDR3 is TGTGCCAGCAGCTTTTCAGGGGCGGCCCTCTATGGCTACACCTTC.

The J gene is TRBJ2-7, the V gene TRBV19; D is possibly TRBD1 (6 bases). V was trimmed by 4 bases and J by 6 bases, leaving 19 bases between them. The CDR3 has 15 amino acids. Germline values: CDR1 LNHDA, CDR2 SQIVND (reference sequence). CDR3 in DNA: TGTGCCAGTAGTACCAAGGTAGGGGGTATGGGCGAGCAGTACTTC. Protein: CASSTKVGGMGEQYF.

This chain joins TRBV18 and TRBJ2-5, with D tentatively TRBD1 (5 bases). The CDR3 totals 14 residues. V lost 3 bases and J lost 2, with 10 bases in between. Germline V CDR1 and CDR2: KGHSH, LQKENI. The CDR3 DNA reads TGTGCCAGCTCACCCCGACAGAATCAAGAGACCCAGTACTTC. Amino acids: CASSPRQNQETQYF.

The gene calls are TRBV2 and TRBJ2-5; 8 bases align to TRBD2. The CDR3 sequence is 15 residues long. Germline V gene data show CDR1 as SNHLY and CDR2 as FYNNEI. The V gene end was trimmed by 10 bases and the J gene end by 2 bases; junction bases not matched to a gene: 12. CDR3 DNA: TGTGCCACCTCTCGGGCGGGAGGATCACAAGAGACCCAGTACTTC. It codes for CATSRAGGSQETQYF.

Written as DNA, the CDR3 is TGCGCCAGCAGCCAAGAGTTAGCTAGCGGATACAATGAGCAGTTCTTC. Translation gives CASSQELASGYNEQFF. The chain has TRBV4-1 and TRBJ2-1; 7 bases are shared with TRBD2. Germline CDR1 reads MGHRA; CDR2 reads YSYEKL. The V and J ends lost 0 bases and 4 bases, in that order; junction bases with no gene match: 6. The CDR3 is 16 residues long.

This sequence joins TRBV7-2 and TRBJ2-7; D might be TRBD1 (7 bases). This CDR3 has 15 residues. The germline V gene has CDR1 SGHTA and CDR2 FQGNSA. Trimming removed 5 bases from V and 6 bases from J, with 20 bases in between. This CDR3 is CASSPRPQGTPEQYF. DNA for the CDR3: TGTGCCAGCAGCCCTCGACCACAGGGGACTCCCGAGCAGTACTTC. Full variable domain (missing parts from reference TRBV7-2 and TRBJ2-7): GAGVSQSPSNKVTEKGKDVELRCDPISGHTALYWYRQSLGQGLEFLIYFQGNSAPDKSGLPSDRFSAERTGGSVSTLTIQRTQQEDSAVYLCASSPRPQGTPEQYFGPGTRLTVT.

The genes are TRBV5-4 and TRBJ2-2, with D maybe TRBD2 (6 bases). Germline values: CDR1 SGHNT, CDR2 YYREEE (reference sequence). There are 16 residues in the CDR3. Trimming removed 0 bases at V and 5 bases at J, with 14 bases between. The CDR3 sequence: CASSLAAGGRTGELFF. The CDR3 DNA is TGTGCCAGCAGCTTGGCGGCCGGGGGTCGGACCGGGGAGCTGTTTTTT.

The V call is TRBV5-5, the J call TRBJ2-5, with D perhaps TRBD2 (6 bases). From germline, CDR1 is SGHKS and CDR2 YYEKEE (reference sequence). Trimming left V 3 bases short and J 12 bases short, with 18 bases between. This CDR3 is built from 13 residues. CDR3 bases: TGTGCCAGCAGCTACGGCGGGGCTCCGGTGGAGTACTTC. Encoded protein: CASSYGGAPVEYF.

V gene TRBV29-1 combines with J gene TRBJ2-5; 8 positions agree with TRBD2. With V trimmed by 7 bases and J by 5 bases, 9 bases remained unmatched. Germline lookup yields CDR1 SQVTM and CDR2 ANQGSEA. The CDR3 totals 13 residues. CDR3 sequence (DNA): TGCAGCGAATTAGGACCGGGGGGGGAGACCCAGTACTTC. Translation gives CSELGPGGETQYF.

The chain links TRBV5-6 to TRBJ2-2, with 14 bases aligning to TRBD2. The CDR3 loop spans 18 amino acids. CDR1 and CDR2 from the germline V gene are SGHDT and YYEEEE. V lost 4 bases and J lost 1; bases outside the gene matches: 6. The CDR3, as DNA: TGTGCCAGCAGCGCAACGGGACTAGCGGGGGTGAACACCGGGGAGCTGTTTTTT. Its protein product is CASSATGLAGVNTGELFF. The full variable domain, its missing parts supplied by reference TRBV5-6 and TRBJ2-2, is DAGVTQSPTHLIKTRGQQVTLRCSPKSGHDTVSWYQQALGQGPQFIFQYYEEEERQRGNFPDRFSGHQFPNYSSELNVNALLLGDSALYLCASSATGLAGVNTGELFFGEGSRLTVL.

This clone was counted a single time. The same CDR3 arises from other DNA sequences in this sample as well. V is TRBV7-9 and J is TRBJ1-2; a weak D match, TRBD1 (6 bases). Germline loops: CDR1 SEHNR, CDR2 FQNEAQ (reference sequence). Trimming pared 1 base from V and 8 bases from J, leaving 11 bases between. The length of the CDR3 is 13 residues. CDR3 sequence reads: CASSLDRAGGYTF. The CDR3 DNA reads as TGTGCCAGCAGCTTAGACAGGGCGGGAGGCTACACCTTC.

The chain couples TRBV6-5 to TRBJ2-4; a possible D gene is TRBD2 (5 bases). V was shortened by 6 bases and J by 3 bases, with 9 bases between the two germline ends. CDR1 and CDR2 from the germline V gene are MNHEY and SVGAGI. This CDR3 is built from 13 residues. This chain's CDR3 is CASREVGKNIQYF. The CDR3 DNA reads TGTGCCAGCAGGGAGGTTGGCAAAAACATTCAGTACTTC.

The CDR3 protein is CASSLRQVGNTGELFF. The CDR3 region has the DNA TGTGCCAGCAGCTTAAGGCAGGTCGGAAACACCGGGGAGCTGTTTTTT. This chain joins TRBV7-3 and TRBJ2-2; unclear D gene. The CDR3 is 16 residues long. With 1 base removed from V and 2 bases from J, the gap between germline ends came to 11 bases. Germline assignment: CDR1 SGHTA and CDR2 FQGTGA.

The chain is built from TRBV11-2 and TRBJ2-1; D might be TRBD2 (6 bases). Looked up from germline, CDR1 is SGHAT and CDR2 is FQNNGV. V shed 2 bases and J shed 8 bases, with 19 bases lying between them. The CDR3 contains 16 residues. The CDR3 protein is CASSLFSGSGADEQFF. Written as DNA, the CDR3 is TGTGCCAGCAGCTTATTTAGCGGCAGTGGAGCGGATGAGCAGTTCTTC.

The V and J genes are TRBV19 and TRBJ1-2; D not resolved. With 4 bases removed from V and 4 bases from J, the gap between germline ends came to 19 bases. CDR3 length: 16 residues. Germline-derived CDR1 and CDR2 are LNHDA and SQIVND (reference sequence). CDR3 nucleotides: TGTGCCAGTAGTAGACTCCCCACCGGACTTTTCTATGGCTACACCTTC. Residues: CASSRLPTGLFYGYTF.

A remark on this clone: Mismatch with germline at one junction end may stem from a read error. The genes are TRBV28 and TRBJ1-3; the D gene is possibly TRBD1 (5 bases). The CDR3 consists of 14 residues. Germline CDR1 reads MDHEN; CDR2 reads SYDVKM. The CDR3 nucleotides are TGTGCCAGCAGTTTGGGGCCCCCCCGAAAGACCATATATTTT. It is translated as CASSLGPPRKTIYF.

Comments on this clone: Other DNA variants within this sample encode the same CDR3. V and J are TRBV5-1 and TRBJ1-1, with TRBD1 identical over 9 bases. After removal of 3 bases from V and 5 bases from J, the junction contained 2 bases not matched to a gene. Germline CDR1 and CDR2: SGHRS and YFSETQ. The CDR3 spans 13 residues. For the CDR3, the DNA is TGCGCCAGCAGCTCGGACAGGGGTACTGAAGCTTTCTTT. Its protein is CASSSDRGTEAFF.